The sequence of this TCR beta chain was determined in a study of cytomegalovirus exposure and HLA in healthy donors (dated by TCRdb to about 2017). Regarding the study in general: An earlier analysis of approximately 640 of the donors reported 250 to 300 Gb of sequence data and around 120 million unique TCR beta sequences from 150 million to 200 million T cells. About 330 gigabases of sequencing data and around 85 million unique TCR sequences made up an early release that covered several hundred HLA-typed donors. Of the approximately 400 genotyped donors, approximately 83% fell in the genetic ancestry cluster associated with self-reported Caucasian donors. The aim of the study was to test whether cataloging public T cell receptors could identify signatures of past pathogen exposure. The study used immunosequencing to profile the T cell repertoires of 600 to 850 subjects and linked those repertoires to cytomegalovirus serostatus. A separate validation cohort of approximately 120 different subjects was used in addition to the 666-subject first cohort. The study combined high-throughput TCR immunosequencing, statistical association of individual TCRs with disease status, and machine learning to predict cytomegalovirus infection status. To study patterns of TCR occurrence, a later analysis re-analyzed previously published TCR beta repertoires from 550 to 800 donors and added high-resolution HLA genotyping. Rather than using new phenotypic data, the later analysis identified candidate immune exposures from TCR beta sequences and from how often those sequences occurred across donors. An earlier analysis of some 600 of the donors applied high-throughput TCR beta sequencing to assess whether each TCR beta V gene segment acted as functional or pseudogenic. Donor age, sex, ethnicity and CMV serostatus were collected together with the repertoire data. In a later genetic analysis, genome-wide SNP genotypes for about three fifths of the 666 donors were used, and that subset was treated as a discovery cohort. Every repertoire in the discovery cohort had been generated on one and the same sequencing platform. HLA typing included class I and class II loci at four-digit resolution. The number of typed donors differed by locus: roughly 620-630 for A, B, C, DRB1 and DQB1; 500 to 550 for DQA1; 600 to 610 for DPA1; and about 470 for DPB1. A handful of DR-DQ haplotypes were handled as single units for association and clustering because linkage in the cohort was strong. Among over 350 genotyped donors of the cohort, an average of around 240,000 unique TCR beta nucleotide sequences were sequenced per donor, around 18% of them non-productive. Results the study describes overall, beyond this receptor: While some public TCRs were present in many individuals, most TCR sequences turned up only very rarely across donors. In a later genetic analysis, a missense DCLRE1C variant was associated with V-gene and J-gene trimming of TCR beta chains, and the association was replicated in an independent cohort. In a later analysis, HLA-associated TCR beta chains were found to be more clonally expanded and to have lower generation probabilities than equally common non-associated chains. In vitro tests confirmed that three of the cytomegalovirus-associated TCR beta chains recognize cytomegalovirus antigens. Because HLA typing was unavailable for some donors at each locus, only the typed subset was used in association tests. A group of highly shared sequence variants was considered likely to be a technical artifact of the sequencing pipeline. In the study, roughly 160 TCR beta chains were listed as associated with cytomegalovirus. Several of the top co-occurrence clusters appeared to be linked to parvovirus B19, influenza, CMV and Epstein-Barr virus, according to a later analysis. The authors suggested that the approach could potentially be generalized to other disease states and immunological phenotypes. In an earlier analysis of 450 to 750 of the donors, most TCR beta V segments appeared in productive rearrangements about 87% or about 30% of the time, broadly matching IMGT annotations. A further reported finding was that TCR beta sequences accurately predicted the HLA-A and HLA-B alleles for most subjects in the first cohort. A later analysis found that TCR association rates varied across HLA loci, with DRB1 alleles showing the most associated TCRs and HLA-C alleles the fewest. Most CMV-associated TCR beta chains appeared to be HLA-restricted in a later analysis, and the HLA associations seemed to be driven largely by CMV exposure. In this cohort, only TCR beta chains were sequenced, and detectable features were limited by the absence of alpha or paired-chain data. Cytomegalovirus status was reported to be diagnosed by the classifier with high specificity and sensitivity in both the original and validation cohorts. Correlated functional status among segregating V segments might be attributable to linkage disequilibrium, but an unknown experimental factor could not be ruled out. Sequencing depth was assumed to be roughly uniform across donors in the presence/absence analyses, though that assumption may not hold. Assigning TCR associations to individual alleles was difficult when HLA alleles, especially DR and DQ, strongly co-occurred. Because counts were too low, around 18 rarely observed V segments, including chromosome 9 orphons, were left out of the earlier analysis of a few hundred of the donors. For the cohort, immune exposure information was limited to CMV serostatus. A later genetic analysis reported fewer N-insertions in productive TCRs among donors in an Asian-associated ancestry cluster than the roughly 670-donor mean. Specific HLA alleles were associated with 16,951 TCR beta sequences at a false discovery rate of 0.05 in a later analysis.

In total, fewer than 750 healthy bone marrow donors made up the cohort. Cohort members were all nominally healthy when sampled, although unrecorded immune exposures were likely present. The donor tested CMV seropositive, placing the donor among the 310 or so seropositive members of the cohort. Every donor gave a peripheral blood sample, and the peripheral blood mononuclear cells from that sample were used for TCR beta sequencing. Genomic DNA was extracted from the blood cell samples with the Qiagen DNeasy Blood Extraction Kit. This clone came up a few times. Its antigen has not been determined. There are no base qualities to consult, and no much larger clone falls within one base. Libraries were prepared through the immunoSEQ multiplex PCR assay. The multiplex PCR relied on a mix of 60 forward primers for TCR Vbeta segments and 13 reverse primers for TCR Jbeta segments. The CDR3 region of rearranged TCR beta genes was amplified from genomic DNA by a multiplex PCR assay. The Illumina HiSeq System was used to sequence the amplified TCR beta libraries as 87-base-pair reads. On the authors' methods: In a later analysis, tens of millions of unique TCR beta chains were counted across the approximately 670 repertoires, and about 10 million of these chains were shared by at least two donors. A nearest-neighbor algorithm error-corrected the raw reads and collapsed the reads into unique sequences, merging closely related sequences to remove PCR and sequencing errors. CDR3 sequences were aligned to IMGT reference sequences to assign V, D and J gene segments. Each retained sequence needed at least a six-nucleotide match to both a V gene segment and a J gene segment. Rearrangements were classified as productive when the CDR3 lacked stop codons and remained in frame with V and J, and all other rearrangements were classified as non-productive. CDR3 was defined according to IMGT convention as the region running from the second conserved V-encoded cysteine to the conserved J-encoded phenylalanine. The earlier analysis of approximately 500 of the donors excluded sequences that lacked an unambiguous match to a single V gene segment. An earlier analysis of about 590 of the donors classified V segments as functional when productive rearrangements were above 56.7% and as segregating when the standard deviation between donors was above 5%. A statistical classification framework was built to diagnose cytomegalovirus status from the catalog of TCR beta chain sequences. In a later analysis, V and J genes were assigned by comparing TCR nucleotide sequences against IMGT/GENE-DB human TR gene sequences. In a later analysis, CDR3 sequences and most-parsimonious VDJ recombination scenarios were assigned using the TCRdist pipeline. In a later analysis, each TCR beta chain was defined by its CDR3 amino acid sequence together with its V-gene family, and reads without a unique V-gene family were excluded. In a later analysis, 500 to 700 highly shared, low-generation-probability nucleotide sequences were removed to address suspected cross-contamination and a sequencing artifact. A later analysis calculated a clonal expansion index for each public chain from normalized within-repertoire ranks of inferred template counts. A later analysis computed generation probabilities with a VDJ recombination model fitted to out-of-frame rearrangements, and checked the results against IGoR. A later analysis scored TCR-TCR, TCR-HLA and TCR-CMV co-occurrence with hypergeometric tests, applying a repertoire-size bias correction to TCR pairs. False discovery rates were estimated in a later analysis by permuting HLA or CMV assignments 20 times. A later analysis grouped co-occurring TCRs with DBSCAN, adding TCRdist sequence similarity when clustering within HLA-allele-positive subsets. Co-occurrence clustering excluded repertoires with fewer than 30,000 or more than 120,000 public chains, plus five with anomalous nucleotide sharing. Drawn from immuneACCESS, this table holds only the in-frame rearrangements with V and J called that TCRdb kept. Clones are partly lost; checked studies trace under half to an unresolved V gene and leave the rest unexplained. V and J calls and clone size are copied from that table; D and trimming were computed from the DNA. For this sample the table gives 50,000 to 70,000 clones, of which 70% to 85% were detected only once. The ten largest clones add up to around 3% of the sample.

This receptor was identified in a girl aged 5-17 years in good health and CMV-seropositive. The sample taken for sequencing was PBMCs.

The CDR3 protein: CASSHSGLLAGVSIYEQYF. Here is the DNA: TGTGCCAGCAGCCATTCGGGCTTACTAGCGGGAGTCTCTATCTACGAGCAGTACTTC. The sequence links TRBV14 to TRBJ2-7; TRBD2 matches 11 bases in the middle. From cysteine to phenylalanine, the CDR3 is 19 amino acids long. The CDR3 DNA has 57 bases and is translated from base 1. CDR1 and CDR2, per the germline V gene, are SGHDN and FVKESK. Unmatched junction bases come to 16, with V trimmed by 3 bases and J by 3 bases.